Sequencing of this T cell receptor (beta chain) was carried out in a study of tumor-infiltrating lymphocytes in primary liver carcinoma. Across the study: The cohort included men and women aged 30 to 69 years. Staged T1-T3 N0M0, the tumors had sizes that ranged from roughly 4.2 to 10 cm across. There were roughly 3.5 to 8 million productive TCRbeta reads per sample, a yield similar across tissue types.

Concerning this clonotype itself: Its specificity is not known.

It was from approximately 20-30 mg of unsorted bulk tissue that RNA and DNA were co-extracted. Synthesis of TCR beta cDNA was carried out from about 500 ng total RNA with a constant-region primer. Slightly modified ARM-PCR with three nested multiplex PCR rounds yielded TCR beta libraries. Forward primers for TRBV1-TRBV30 and a C-beta reverse primer served the first two PCR rounds, at about 11 cycles each. Using its own MiXCR run on the multiplex PCR reads, TCRdb lists one record per CDR3 protein. The sample records tens of thousands of distinct CDR3 sequences, 80% being singletons. Germline V lookup: CDR1 LGHNA, CDR2 YNFKEQ. The CDR3 runs 16 residues. The V gene lost 8 bases and the J gene lost 2 bases, with 16 bases spanning the gap. General observations from the study: The difference in top-250-clone fraction between tumors and blood was significant, favoring tumors (p = 0.039).

This chain links TRBV4-2 with TRBJ2-6; the D is unclear. This sequence was found in a woman in her 30s with primary liver carcinoma and hepatitis B virus infection. Sequenced input: liver tumor tissue from sampling region 2. Indicated subset: tumor region T2, inferior pole. DNA of the CDR3: TGTGCCAGCCGTCAGGATAGAATCGCTGGGGCCAACGTCCTGACTTTC. This gives the protein CASRQDRIAGANVLTF.